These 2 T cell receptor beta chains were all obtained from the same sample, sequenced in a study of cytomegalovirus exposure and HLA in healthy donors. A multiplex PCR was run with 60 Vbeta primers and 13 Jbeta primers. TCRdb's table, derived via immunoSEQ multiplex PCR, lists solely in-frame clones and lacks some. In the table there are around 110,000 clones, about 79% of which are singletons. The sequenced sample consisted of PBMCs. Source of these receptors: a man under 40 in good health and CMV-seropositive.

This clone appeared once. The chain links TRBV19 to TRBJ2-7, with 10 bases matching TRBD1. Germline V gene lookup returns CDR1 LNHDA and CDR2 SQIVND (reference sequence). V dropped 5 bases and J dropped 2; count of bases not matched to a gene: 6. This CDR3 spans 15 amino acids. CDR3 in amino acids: CASSEPGQGTYEQYF. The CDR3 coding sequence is TGTGCCAGTAGTGAGCCGGGACAGGGGACCTACGAGCAGTACTTC.

Here the CDR3 DNA reads TGTGCCAGCAGCCGCCAGTACAATGAGCAGTTCTTC. It is translated as CASSRQYNEQFF. The chain uses TRBV11-2 and TRBJ2-1; no definite D call. Per germline, CDR1 SGHAT and CDR2 FQNNGV. The CDR3 is 12 residues long. Trimming shortened V by 5 bases and J by 4 bases, and 6 bases separated the two germline ends. The full variable domain, with the rest looked up from reference TRBV11-2 and TRBJ2-1, is EAGVAQSPRYKIIEKRQSVAFWCNPISGHATLYWYQQILGQGPKLLIQFQNNGVVDDSQLPKDRFSAERLKGVDSTLKIQPAKLEDSAVYLCASSRQYNEQFFGPGTRLTVL.